This T cell receptor beta chain was retrieved from a study of somatic mutations in cytotoxic T cells in rheumatoid arthritis. Overall study: Sorting by flow gave nearly 100% purity for some V beta antibody-stained T-cell populations, including V beta1+ cells sequenced for TCRB. Study conclusions and caveats: With about 60 patients examined, under ten had a largest CD8+ clone exceeding 20% of CD8+ cells. Healthy controls did not share the age-linked increase in CD8+ clonality seen in rheumatoid arthritis patients.

Notes on this clone: The antigen is not known.

Under the authors' procedure: Rarely did patient CD8+ clones above 1% match published virus-specific TCRB sequences. Sequencing used immunoSEQ multiplex PCR; TCRdb keeps in-frame clones, though not all of them. D and trimming were read from the DNA, whereas the V and J calls and clone size are those reported in that table. There are about 29,000 clones in the sample; about 87% occur only once, and roughly a tenth lies in the top ten. The CDR3 consists of 15 residues. Per germline, CDR1 SGDLS and CDR2 YYNGEE. With 3 bases removed from V and 2 bases from J, the gap between germline ends came to 14 bases.

The TCR originated in an adult with rheumatoid arthritis. Sequencing input: CD8+ T cells sorted from blood. The J gene is TRBJ1-2, the V gene TRBV9; TRBD1 might be the D (5 bases). DNA of the CDR3: TGTGCCAGCAGCGGAGGGGAGGGAATGAACTATGGCTACACCTTC. Amino acids: CASSGGEGMNYGYTF.